This record covers a single T cell receptor beta chain. The CDR3 contains 13 residues. The V gene's germline CDR1 is KGHSH and CDR2 LQKENI. V lost 4 bases and J lost 7; bases outside the gene matches: 2. This sample is part of a study of OX40 agonist ivuxolimab in advanced cancers. Clones were read by immunoSEQ multiplex PCR, and TCRdb kept only the in-frame ones, dropping some. The repertoire consists of about 68,000 clones, with around nine tenths occurring once and the leading ten covering about 0.9%. The source was CD4+ or CD8+ T cells sorted from blood, collected in a trial of the OX40 agonist ivuxolimab. V gene TRBV18 combines with J gene TRBJ1-1; 11 bases are a match to TRBD1. This sequence was found in an adult with an advanced solid tumor such as melanoma, head and neck, liver or kidney cancer. In DNA, the CDR3 is TGTGCCAGCTCACAGGGACAGGGGGTTGAAGCTTTCTTT. Translation gives CASSQGQGVEAFF.